This T cell receptor (beta chain) was retrieved from a study of T cells expressing NK-cell markers. The study, taken as a whole, reports: The leading position in the CD3+CD56-NKG2C+ fraction of a handful of donors also went to these clonotypes. Whether expanded NKG2C+ T cell clones were HCMV specific stayed uncertain.

Germline CDR1 DFQATT, CDR2 SNEGSKA (reference sequence). The CDR3 sequence is 11 residues long. TCRdb re-called the 5' RACE reads, yielding one record per CDR3 amino acid sequence without DNA. The sample table includes 250,000 or so distinct CDR3 sequences. A note on this clonotype: Its specificity is unknown.

V gene TRBV20-1 combines with J gene TRBJ2-7. This sequence was found in a woman between 18 and 75 years old in good health. Material: blood T cells: a sorted CD56 or NKG2C T cell subset, CD4+ or CD8+ T cells, or bulk PBMC T cells (not recorded which). This CDR3 reads CSASDLYEQYF.